This T cell receptor (beta chain) was sequenced during a study of identical twins. TCRdb processed the 5' RACE reads anew with MiXCR; each CDR3 protein has one entry. The data contain around 570,000 distinct CDR3 sequences, over 8.5% of them singletons. About this clonotype itself: Its antigen is unknown.

The trim removed 1 base at V and 5 bases at J, leaving 6 bases unmatched. The CDR3 totals 15 residues. Germline loops: CDR1 LGHDT, CDR2 YNNKEL (reference sequence). General study findings and limits: Low generation probability was overrepresented in out-of-frame alpha sequences shared by twins.

These records were also assigned to another study, of yellow fever vaccine responses in identical twins.

The sequenced sample was PBMCs. This TCR came from a woman aged 18-29 years in good health. V usage is TRBV3-1 and J usage is TRBJ2-5, with 8 bases identical to TRBD2. The DNA of the CDR3 is TGTGCCAGCAGCCAAGGGGTTAGCGGGATTGAGACCCAGTACTTC. It is translated as CASSQGVSGIETQYF.